This entry lists 17 T cell receptor beta chains sequenced from one sample in a study of cytomegalovirus exposure and HLA in healthy donors. Libraries were prepared by immunoSEQ multiplex PCR; TCRdb keeps only in-frame clonotypes and omits some of them. Among over 200,000 clones, just over 85% were seen once, and the ten largest hold about 2.9%. Sequencing was done on a sample of PBMCs. These receptors all stem from a young woman in good health and CMV-seronegative.

The CDR3 reads CASSERRGTYGYTF. CDR3 in DNA: TGTGCCAGCAGTGAACGTCGGGGTACCTATGGCTACACCTTC. The gene calls are TRBV6-1 and TRBJ1-2; D uncertain. The length of the CDR3 is 14 residues. Trimming pared 2 bases from V and 4 bases from J, leaving 11 bases between. CDR1 MNHNS and CDR2 SASEGT come from the germline V gene.

The V gene is TRBV28, the J gene TRBJ2-1; 9 bases fit TRBD1. Germline CDR1 is MDHEN and CDR2 is SYDVKM. CDR3 length: 15 amino acids. V gave up 7 bases and J gave up 3 bases; unmatched junction bases: 7. CDR3: CASTVMGQGYNEQFF. The CDR3 coding sequence is TGTGCCAGCACCGTGATGGGACAGGGCTACAATGAGCAGTTCTTC.

The J gene is TRBJ1-3, the V gene TRBV7-9, with TRBD1 as a possible D gene (5 bases). Trimming pared 5 bases from V and 2 bases from J, leaving 10 bases between. CDR1 and CDR2 from the germline V gene are SEHNR and FQNEAQ (reference sequence). CDR3 size: 14 residues. CDR3 coding DNA: TGTGCCAGCAGCGCAGGGAACCCTGGAAACACCATATATTTT. Protein product: CASSAGNPGNTIYF.

The rearrangement joins TRBV7-9 to TRBJ1-1; unclear D gene. The V and J ends lost 2 bases and 3 bases respectively, with 7 bases between them. Germline lookup yields CDR1 SEHNR and CDR2 FQNEAQ (reference sequence). There are 13 residues in the CDR3. The CDR3 loop is CASSLLVDTEAFF. The CDR3 DNA is TGTGCCAGCAGCTTACTAGTTGACACTGAAGCTTTCTTT.

J is TRBJ2-2 and V is TRBV9, with D possibly matching TRBD1 (7 bases). CDR1 is SGDLS, CDR2 YYNGEE, per germline. CDR3 size: 16 residues. The germline V and J ends were trimmed by 4 bases and 6 bases, with 19 bases remaining between them. CDR3 nucleotide sequence: TGTGCCAGCAGCCAACCGGAGGGGGCGCGGGCCGGGGAGCTGTTTTTT. Translation: CASSQPEGARAGELFF.

V and J are TRBV4-2 and TRBJ2-6, with a possible D match to TRBD1 (7 bases). Trimming stripped 0 bases from V and 2 bases from J, with 17 bases between. CDR1 LGHNA and CDR2 YNFKEQ come from the germline V gene. The CDR3 consists of 19 residues. CDR3 sequence: CASSQERGRGRPGANVLTF. CDR3 nucleotides: TGTGCCAGCAGCCAAGAGAGGGGGCGGGGTCGTCCTGGGGCCAACGTCCTGACTTTC.

The chain couples TRBV7-9 to TRBJ2-2; weak D call: TRBD2 (5 bases). Germline CDR1 SEHNR, CDR2 FQNEAQ (reference sequence). V lost 5 bases, J lost 5 bases, and 6 bases lay in between. This CDR3 contains 12 residues. The CDR3 protein is CASSPGTGELFF. CDR3 coding DNA: TGTGCCAGCAGCCCGGGGACCGGGGAGCTGTTTTTT.

This clone was found once. This chain joins TRBV4-3 and TRBJ1-2; TRBD1 agrees at 7 bases. This CDR3 region has 13 residues. Germline V CDR1 and CDR2: LGHNA, YSLEER. V shed 1 base, J shed 4 bases, and the junction held 0 bases outside the gene matches. CDR3 region: CASSQGQGYGYTF. In DNA, the CDR3 is TGCGCCAGCAGCCAAGGACAGGGCTATGGCTACACCTTC.

The genes are TRBV30 and TRBJ2-2; TRBD2 is a possible D gene (5 bases). From germline, CDR1 is GTSNPN and CDR2 SVGIG (reference sequence). The CDR3 is made up of 14 amino acids. The V gene lost 5 bases and the J gene lost 7 bases, with 17 bases spanning the gap. Written as DNA, the CDR3 is TGTGCCTGGGGCCCAATGGGAGTTGGCGGGGAGCTGTTTTTT. Translation gives CAWGPMGVGGELFF. Full variable domain (remainder filled in from reference TRBV30 and TRBJ2-2): SQTIHQWPATLVQPVGSPLSLECTVEGTSNPNLYWYRQAAGRGLQLLFYSVGIGQISSEVPQNLSASRPQDRQFILSSKKLLLSDSGFYLCAWGPMGVGGELFFGEGSRLTVL.

The count of this clone is one. This sequence joins TRBV5-8 and TRBJ2-3; 9 positions agree with TRBD1. Trimming removed 3 bases from V and 0 bases from J; junction bases left unmatched: 8. Per the germline V gene, CDR1 is SGHTS and CDR2 is YDEGEE. The CDR3 spans 17 residues. CDR3 bases: TGTGCCAGCAGCTATTTTCGGGACAGGGAAAGCACAGATACGCAGTATTTT. This gives the protein CASSYFRDRESTDTQYF.

The chain uses TRBV4-2 and TRBJ2-1, with D possibly matching TRBD1 (5 bases). V lost 0 bases and J 12 bases, leaving 18 bases between the germline ends. Germline-derived CDR1 and CDR2 are LGHNA and YNFKEQ. This CDR3 has 15 residues. The CDR3 bases are TGTGCCAGCAGCCAAGAGGCGACCCGCGTAAGGGGGCAGTTCTTC. Translated, it gives CASSQEATRVRGQFF.

The rearrangement uses TRBV27 and TRBJ2-3; the match to TRBD2 covers 10 bases. J gave up 0 bases and V 5 bases, and 11 bases lay outside the gene matches. Germline V gives CDR1 MNHEY, CDR2 SMNVEV (reference sequence). The CDR3 consists of 18 residues. The CDR3 loop reads CASSASSGSPTSTDTQYF. Written as DNA, the CDR3 is TGTGCCAGCAGTGCATCTAGCGGGAGCCCGACTAGCACAGATACGCAGTATTTT.

J is TRBJ2-7 and V is TRBV28; tentatively, D is TRBD2 (7 bases). Trimming took off 3 bases at V and 5 bases at J, with 14 bases between the two ends. There are 14 residues in the CDR3. The V gene's germline CDR1 is MDHEN and CDR2 SYDVKM. The CDR3, as DNA: TGTGCCAGCAGTTTTGGGGGGGCCGGCGACGAGCAGTACTTC. The encoded protein is CASSFGGAGDEQYF. Filled out from reference TRBV28 and TRBJ2-7, the complete variable domain reads DVKVTQSSRYLVKRTGEKVFLECVQDMDHENMFWYRQDPGLGLRLIYFSYDVKMKEKGDIPEGYSVSREKKERFSLILESASTNQTSMYLCASSFGGAGDEQYFGPGTRLTVT.

This clone has just a few counts. The chain joins TRBV25-1 to TRBJ1-1; D is uncertain. Germline V lookup: CDR1 MGHDK, CDR2 SYGVNS. The V and J ends lost 3 bases and 6 bases respectively, with 5 bases between them. CDR3 length equals 11 residues. DNA for the CDR3: TGTGCCAGCAGTGATCTTGCTGAAGCTTTCTTT. Amino acids: CASSDLAEAFF. The variable domain in full, completed from reference TRBV25-1 and TRBJ1-1, reads EADIYQTPRYLVIGTGKKITLECSQTMGHDKMYWYQQDPGMELHLIHYSYGVNSTEKGDLSSESTVSRIRTEHFPLTLESARPSHTSQYLCASSDLAEAFFGQGTRLTVV.

The chain links TRBV5-5 to TRBJ2-7, with D possibly matching TRBD1 (5 bases). This CDR3 contains 12 residues. Germline assignment: CDR1 SGHKS and CDR2 YYEKEE (reference sequence). Trimming shortened V by 4 bases and J by 1 base, and 6 bases separated the two germline ends. CDR3 nucleotides: TGTGCCAGCAGCGCAGGGTCCTACGAGCAGTACTTC. Protein sequence: CASSAGSYEQYF.

CDR3 amino acids: CASSRTTRVDTQYF. The CDR3 nucleotides read TGTGCCAGCAGCCGGACAACCCGAGTCGATACGCAGTATTTT. The chain carries TRBV28 and TRBJ2-3; D possibly corresponds to TRBD1 (5 bases). CDR1 MDHEN and CDR2 SYDVKM come from the germline V gene. With 6 bases removed from V and 6 bases from J, the gap between germline ends came to 16 bases. The CDR3 is made up of 14 amino acids.

Points on this clone: The identical CDR3 is also encoded by other nucleotide sequences in the sample. The chain joins TRBV28 to TRBJ2-2, with TRBD2 matching 7 bases. The CDR3 is 16 amino acids. J lost 0 bases, V lost 1 base, and 2 bases had no gene match. Germline CDR1 is MDHEN and CDR2 is SYDVKM. This chain's CDR3 is CASSLLAGANTGELFF. In DNA, the CDR3 is TGTGCCAGCAGTTTATTGGCGGGGGCGAACACCGGGGAGCTGTTTTTT.